Listed here are 28 T cell receptor beta chains from one sample, sequenced in a study of blood T cell repertoires in COVID-19 (TCRdb year 2020). Library generation was performed with the immunoSEQ multiplex PCR assay. In TCRdb, the immuneACCESS table is reduced to in-frame sequences with V and J assigned. These tables do not hold every clone; where another copy was compared, an unresolved V gene accounts for under half, and the others remain unexplained. This sample holds 200,000 or so clones; 85% to 90% were observed only once. Of the sample, approximately 6% is held by the ten largest clones. Sequenced input: peripheral blood. The receptors come from a man older than 75 with acute or convalescent COVID-19.

The V call is TRBV11-2, the J call TRBJ2-2; 9 bases fit TRBD2. CDR1 is SGHAT and CDR2 is FQNNGV in the germline V gene. J lost 9 bases, V lost 5 bases, and 10 bases had no gene match. This CDR3 is 15 amino acids long. The CDR3 nucleotides are TGTGCCAGCAGCCCTCGCCGAGCGGGAGGCTGGGAGCTGTTTTTT. Protein product: CASSPRRAGGWELFF.

The chain uses TRBV28 and TRBJ1-6; D gene unclear. V lost 5 bases to trimming and J lost 8 bases, with 10 bases between them. The CDR3 contains 13 residues. Germline CDR1 MDHEN, CDR2 SYDVKM. The CDR3 is CASSRAFHSPLHF. The CDR3 DNA follows: TGTGCCAGCAGTAGAGCGTTCCATTCACCCCTCCACTTT.

The rearrangement uses TRBV10-2 and TRBJ2-1, with a possible D match to TRBD1 (6 bases). V lost 7 bases to trimming and J lost 10 bases, with 17 bases between them. Germline CDR1 and CDR2: WSHSY and SAAADI. This CDR3 is built from 13 residues. The CDR3 region has the DNA TGCGCCAGCACAAGGACAGAACGAGGGGAGCAGTTCTTC. Translating it yields CASTRTERGEQFF.

This chain links TRBV7-6 with TRBJ2-3; D may be TRBD2 (6 bases). Looked up from germline, CDR1 is SGHVS and CDR2 is FNYEAQ. CDR3 length equals 18 residues. V was cut by 5 bases and J by 2 bases, with 23 bases left in between. As DNA, the CDR3 is TGTGCCAGCAGCGAGTGGGCAGAGAGACTAGATTCCACAGATACGCAGTATTTT. This encodes CASSEWAERLDSTDTQYF.

The chain has TRBV5-4 and TRBJ1-6; perhaps TRBD1 as D (6 bases). Trimming stripped 3 bases from V and 10 bases from J, with 14 bases between. CDR3 length equals 14 residues. Per germline, CDR1 SGHNT and CDR2 YYREEE (reference sequence). For the CDR3, the DNA is TGTGCCAGCAGCTCCCAGGGGATAGAGTCACCCCTCCACTTT. It is translated as CASSSQGIESPLHF.

The V call is TRBV7-3, the J call TRBJ2-3; weak D call: TRBD1 (5 bases). The V end was cut by 2 bases, the J end by 6 bases, with 15 bases between. The CDR3 extends over 15 amino acids. Germline CDR1 SGHTA, CDR2 FQGTGA. DNA for the CDR3: TGTGCCAGCAGCTTAGGTTCAGGGTTGTCGGATACGCAGTATTTT. Translated: CASSLGSGLSDTQYF.

The J gene is TRBJ2-3, the V gene TRBV3-1 (or the pseudogene TRBV3-2); perhaps TRBD2 as D (7 bases). CDR1 is LGHDT, CDR2 YNNKEL, per germline (reference sequence). The CDR3 covers 17 residues. Trimming cost V 4 bases and J 2 bases, with 19 bases left between them. The CDR3 spells CASSRKGGVRDTDTQYF. As DNA, the CDR3 is TGTGCCAGCAGCCGTAAGGGGGGGGTCCGAGACACAGATACGCAGTATTTT.

This CDR3 reads CASSAQVDSTGNTIYF. The CDR3 nucleotides are TGTGCCAGTAGTGCCCAAGTAGACAGTACGGGAAACACCATATATTTT. The chain links TRBV19 to TRBJ1-3; maybe TRBD1 (5 bases). The germline CDR1 and CDR2 sequences are LNHDA and SQIVND (reference sequence). V shed 5 bases and J shed 4 bases, with 18 bases lying between them. The CDR3 is 16 residues long.

The V and J genes are TRBV15 and TRBJ1-5; the match to TRBD1 covers 7 bases. Germline loops: CDR1 LNHNV, CDR2 YYDKDF (reference sequence). With 4 bases clipped from V and 0 bases from J, the junction kept 6 bases outside the gene matches. This CDR3 contains 16 residues. This CDR3 reads CATSNGTVYSNQPQHF. For the CDR3, the DNA is TGTGCCACCAGCAACGGGACAGTTTATAGCAATCAGCCCCAGCATTTT.

This clone has just a few counts. V and J are TRBV24-1 and TRBJ1-1; TRBD1 matches 7 bases. Germline assignment: CDR1 KGHDR and CDR2 SFDVKD. V was clipped by 7 bases and J by 2 bases; unmatched bases: 6. The CDR3 contains 14 residues. CDR3 protein: CATREQGPNTEAFF. In DNA form, the CDR3 reads TGTGCCACCAGGGAACAGGGGCCCAACACTGAAGCTTTCTTT.

This sequence joins TRBV30 and TRBJ2-1; TRBD1 matches at 7 bases. The CDR3 covers 14 residues. The junction had 12 bases not matched to a gene; V was cut back by 4 bases and J by 9 bases. In germline, CDR1 is GTSNPN, CDR2 SVGIG (reference sequence). In DNA form, the CDR3 reads TGTGCCTGGATCTCGTCAGGGGGTTTGGGTGAGCAGTTCTTC. Translation: CAWISSGGLGEQFF.

This clone was seen once. V and J are TRBV4-3 and TRBJ2-1; 9 bases agree with TRBD2. The V gene's germline CDR1 is LGHNA and CDR2 YSLEER. CDR3 length equals 19 residues. Germline trimming cut 0 bases from V and 6 bases from J; bases unmatched to any gene: 15. The CDR3 DNA is TGCGCCAGCAGCCAAGATACCCTCCCCGGGACTAGCCGTCTCAATGAGCAGTTCTTC. This translates into CASSQDTLPGTSRLNEQFF.

The chain links TRBV5-5 to TRBJ2-7; 8 positions agree with TRBD1. The germline V gene has CDR1 SGHKS and CDR2 YYEKEE (reference sequence). The trim removed 4 bases at V and 2 bases at J, leaving 5 bases unmatched. The CDR3 runs 14 residues. The CDR3 here is CASSRDRRPYEQYV. DNA for the CDR3: TGTGCCAGCAGCAGGGACAGGCGTCCCTACGAGCAGTACGTC.

This clone was observed once. The genes are TRBV19 and TRBJ2-1, with D perhaps matching TRBD1 (6 bases). The V end was cut by 3 bases, the J end by 4 bases, with 19 bases between. The CDR3 totals 17 residues. Germline CDR1 reads LNHDA; CDR2 reads SQIVND (reference sequence). CDR3 sequence: CASSIQAGARVYNEQFF. The CDR3 DNA is TGTGCCAGTAGTATTCAAGCAGGGGCCAGGGTTTACAATGAGCAGTTCTTC.

The chain has TRBV5-1 and TRBJ1-5; TRBD1 matches at 9 bases. The CDR3 spans 15 residues. Germline values: CDR1 SGHRS, CDR2 YFSETQ. V lost 4 bases to trimming and J lost 3 bases; unmatched junction nucleotides: 5. Written as DNA, the CDR3 is TGCGCCAGCAGCCCGGGGACAGGGAACAATCAGCCCCAGCATTTT. Protein product: CASSPGTGNNQPQHF.

V and J are TRBV18 and TRBJ1-1, with D possibly TRBD1 on 6 matching bases. Looked up from germline, CDR1 is KGHSH and CDR2 is LQKENI. The CDR3 consists of 14 residues. V lost 3 bases and J lost 5, with 13 bases in between. CDR3 amino acids: CASSPVQGTTEAFF. The CDR3 DNA follows: TGTGCCAGCTCACCCGTACAGGGAACAACTGAAGCTTTCTTT.

The genes are TRBV24-1 and TRBJ2-1; weak D call: TRBD2 (6 bases). CDR3 length: 16 amino acids. Germline V lookup: CDR1 KGHDR, CDR2 SFDVKD. Trimming pared 1 base from V and 12 bases from J, leaving 21 bases between. In nucleotides, the CDR3 is TGTGCCACCAGTGATTTAGTGCGGGACTCAGTACGGGGGCAGTTCTTC. This encodes CATSDLVRDSVRGQFF.

V usage is TRBV7-2 and J usage is TRBJ2-1; 10 positions match TRBD2. The CDR3 covers 16 residues. Germline assignment: CDR1 SGHTA and CDR2 FQGNSA. The V segment lost 3 bases and the J segment 6 bases; nucleotides outside the gene matches: 8. CDR3 in DNA: TGTGCCAGCAGCTTGGCTAGCGGGAGTGCTTTCAATGAGCAGTTCTTC. This codes for CASSLASGSAFNEQFF.

V usage is TRBV30 and J usage is TRBJ1-5, with 9 bases lining up with TRBD1. The CDR3 loop spans 17 amino acids. Per the germline V gene, CDR1 is GTSNPN and CDR2 is SVGIG (reference sequence). The V segment lost 0 bases and the J segment 2 bases; nucleotides outside the gene matches: 8. CDR3 residues: CAWSVRTGGFGNQPQHF. CDR3 DNA sequence: TGTGCCTGGAGTGTACGCACAGGGGGCTTCGGCAATCAGCCCCAGCATTTT.

The chain carries TRBV27 and TRBJ1-2, with 11 nucleotides matching TRBD1. The length of the CDR3 is 15 residues. Germline values: CDR1 MNHEY, CDR2 SMNVEV (reference sequence). With V trimmed by 4 bases and J by 4 bases, 5 bases remained unmatched. DNA of the CDR3: TGTGCCAGCAGTTCCGCCGGGACAGGGGGCTATGGCTACACCTTC. Protein sequence: CASSSAGTGGYGYTF.

V is TRBV10-1 and J is TRBJ2-3; D perhaps matches TRBD2 (6 bases). The V gene's germline CDR1 is WNHNN and CDR2 SYGVQD (reference sequence). This CDR3 contains 13 residues. V shed 4 bases and J shed 4 bases, with 9 bases lying between them. The CDR3: CASSAGAPDTQYF. The CDR3 region has the DNA TGCGCCAGCAGTGCGGGAGCCCCAGATACGCAGTATTTT.

The chain carries TRBV5-5 and TRBJ2-5; 10 nucleotides agree with TRBD1. The CDR3 spans 15 residues. Germline CDR1 reads SGHKS; CDR2 reads YYEKEE (reference sequence). V lost 4 bases, J lost 2 bases, and 5 bases stayed unmatched. CDR3 nucleotides: TGTGCCAGCAGCCCTGGGACAGGGGATCAAGAGACCCAGTACTTC. Its translation is CASSPGTGDQETQYF.

The gene calls are TRBV15 and TRBJ2-3, with 7 bases identical to TRBD2. Per the germline V gene, CDR1 is LNHNV and CDR2 is YYDKDF (reference sequence). The CDR3 sequence is 17 residues long. V shed 2 bases and J 6 bases; nucleotides not matched to a gene: 14. The DNA for the CDR3 is TGTGCCACCAGCAGAACTAGCGAACAGACCTTTAGGGATACGCAGTATTTT. The encoded protein is CATSRTSEQTFRDTQYF.

The chain has TRBV6-5 and TRBJ1-1; tentatively, D is TRBD1 (6 bases). Per germline, CDR1 MNHEY and CDR2 SVGAGI. Between the trimmed V and J ends, which lost 2 bases and 5 bases, there was a span of 15 bases. CDR3 size: 15 residues. The CDR3, as DNA: TGTGCCAGCAGTTACCTCAGGGAGAGGGGGACTGAAGCTTTCTTT. Its protein product is CASSYLRERGTEAFF.

V is TRBV10-3 and J is TRBJ2-7, with D maybe TRBD2 (6 bases). Per the germline V gene, CDR1 is ENHRY and CDR2 is SYGVKD. Trimming pared 6 bases from V and 0 bases from J, leaving 12 bases between. The CDR3 loop spans 14 amino acids. For the CDR3, the DNA is TGTGCCATCAGCCTGGACGGGAGCTCCTACGAGCAGTACTTC. This encodes CAISLDGSSYEQYF.

J is TRBJ2-3 and V is TRBV6-2 or TRBV6-3; tentative D call: TRBD2 (6 bases). Trimming pared 2 bases from V and 5 bases from J, leaving 11 bases between. The CDR3 totals 14 residues. Germline V gene data show CDR1 as MNHEY and CDR2 as SVGEGT. The CDR3 protein is CASSYTGTGDTQYF. The CDR3 coding sequence is TGTGCCAGCAGTTACACCGGGACTGGAGATACGCAGTATTTT.

CDR3 in amino acids: CASGLGDREGEKLFF. CDR3 bases: TGTGCTAGTGGTTTGGGGGACAGGGAGGGTGAAAAACTGTTTTTT. The chain recombines TRBV12-5 with TRBJ1-4; 9 bases map to TRBD1. This CDR3 is 15 amino acids long. Germline assignment: CDR1 LGHNT and CDR2 FRNRAP. V was pared by 1 base and J by 7 bases, with 4 bases of the junction left unmatched.

The V call is TRBV7-6, the J call TRBJ1-1, with a tentative D call TRBD1 (5 bases). Germline V lookup: CDR1 SGHVS, CDR2 FNYEAQ. The length of the CDR3 is 16 residues. With 7 bases removed from V and 1 base from J, the gap between germline ends came to 19 bases. The CDR3 region is CASTPGWTRGNTEAFF. DNA for the CDR3: TGTGCCAGCACCCCAGGCTGGACAAGGGGGAACACTGAAGCTTTCTTT. Full variable domain (rest looked up from reference TRBV7-6 and TRBJ1-1): GAGVSQSPRYKVTKRGQDVALRCDPISGHVSLYWYRQALGQGPEFLTYFNYEAQQDKSGLPNDRFSAERPEGSISTLTIQRTEQRDSAMYRCASTPGWTRGNTEAFFGQGTRLTVV.